The clone carrying this T cell receptor (beta chain) was seen ten or more times. What it recognizes is unknown. These data belong to a study of T cells in Graves' hyperthyroidism and ophthalmopathy. Study-level results: A 13 V-J signature model discriminated ophthalmopathy versus stable hyperthyroidism.

Patients affected by ophthalmopathy presented a Clinical Activity Score of at least 3, a NOSPECS grade of at least 4, and disease duration below 3 months. Used for diagnoses were clinical symptoms, serum thyroxine and TRAb, thyroid ultrasound and orbital computed tomography. Source material for PBMCs was around 10 ml fresh peripheral blood. The CDR3 spans 13 residues. Germline trimming cut 3 bases from V and 5 bases from J; bases unmatched to any gene: 3. Germline V gene data show CDR1 as LGHDT and CDR2 as YNNKEL (reference sequence). RNA transcripts were the template for amplifying TCR beta CDR3 regions. HTBI primers drove first-round RT-PCR of the TCR CDR3. One entry per CDR3 protein, called by TCRdb with MiXCR from the multiplex PCR reads. The sample carries hundreds of thousands of distinct CDR3 sequences, over 12% recorded once.

This sequence was found in a man aged 18 to 30 with Graves' ophthalmopathy. The chain combines TRBV3-1 with TRBJ2-7; 8 bases align to TRBD2. Sample: blood. CDR3 nucleotide sequence: TGTGCCAGCAGCCAGAGCGGGAGCGACGAGCAGTACTTC. It is translated as CASSQSGSDEQYF.